These 6 T cell receptor beta chains originate from one sample sequenced in a study of early T cells in non-severe SARS-CoV-2 infection. TCRdb processed the 5' RACE reads anew with MiXCR; each CDR3 protein has one entry. This table has around 80,000 distinct CDR3 sequences, approximately 13% appearing once. Sequencing used whole blood. Receptors originate from an adult who was a healthcare worker with PCR-confirmed SARS-CoV-2 infection or an uninfected control (not recorded which).

This clonotype was observed a few times. V is TRBV7-9 and J is TRBJ2-7; TRBD2 is a possible D gene (6 bases). Germline CDR1 SEHNR, CDR2 FQNEAQ (reference sequence). The ends were cut back, 4 bases at V and 0 bases at J, with 13 bases in the middle. The CDR3 is made up of 15 amino acids. CDR3 sequence reads: CASSYGGGGSYEQYF. In nucleotides, the CDR3 is TGTGCCAGCAGCTACGGTGGGGGAGGCTCCTACGAGCAGTACTTC.

The rearrangement joins TRBV6-2 or TRBV6-3 to TRBJ2-7; D is unclear. V was cut by 2 bases and J by 3 bases, with 8 bases left in between. The CDR3 is 13 amino acids. Germline lookup yields CDR1 MNHEY and CDR2 SVGEGT. CDR3 protein: CASSYRSFYEQYF. The CDR3, as DNA: TGTGCCAGCAGTTACAGATCCTTCTACGAGCAGTACTTC.

This clonotype has ten or more counts. The gene calls are TRBV6-4 and TRBJ2-3, with 13 bases identical to TRBD2. CDR3 length equals 16 residues. Trimming removed 5 bases from V and 4 bases from J; junction bases left unmatched: 6. Per the germline V gene, CDR1 is MRHNA and CDR2 is SNTAGT. The CDR3, as DNA: TGTGCCAGCAGTCCAAGGACTAGCGGGGGAGCAGATACGCAGTATTTT. Amino acids: CASSPRTSGGADTQYF.

The V and J genes are TRBV20-1 and TRBJ2-1; 10 bases fit TRBD2. The J segment lost 4 bases and the V segment lost 6 bases, leaving 12 bases of the junction unmatched. There are 16 residues in the CDR3. Germline V gives CDR1 DFQATT, CDR2 SNEGSKA (reference sequence). The CDR3 bases are TGCAGTGCGCAGACGGCAGCGGGAGGGCTTTACAATGAGCAGTTCTTC. Protein: CSAQTAAGGLYNEQFF.

This chain joins TRBV7-3 and TRBJ2-1, with TRBD1 matching 9 bases. Trimming removed 3 bases from V and 8 bases from J; junction bases left unmatched: 8. The CDR3 runs 15 residues. The germline V gene encodes CDR1 SGHTA and CDR2 FQGTGA. The CDR3 DNA sequence: TGTGCCAGCAGCTTGACAGGGGGGATAGCCGATGAGCAGTTCTTC. Protein sequence: CASSLTGGIADEQFF.

The V gene is TRBV20-1, the J gene TRBJ2-7; D perhaps matches TRBD1 (5 bases). Trimming stripped 6 bases from V and 4 bases from J, with 10 bases between. This CDR3 contains 11 residues. Germline-derived CDR1 and CDR2 are DFQATT and SNEGSKA (reference sequence). This CDR3 reads CSAATGYEQYF. The CDR3 DNA reads as TGCAGTGCCGCTACAGGTTACGAGCAGTACTTC.